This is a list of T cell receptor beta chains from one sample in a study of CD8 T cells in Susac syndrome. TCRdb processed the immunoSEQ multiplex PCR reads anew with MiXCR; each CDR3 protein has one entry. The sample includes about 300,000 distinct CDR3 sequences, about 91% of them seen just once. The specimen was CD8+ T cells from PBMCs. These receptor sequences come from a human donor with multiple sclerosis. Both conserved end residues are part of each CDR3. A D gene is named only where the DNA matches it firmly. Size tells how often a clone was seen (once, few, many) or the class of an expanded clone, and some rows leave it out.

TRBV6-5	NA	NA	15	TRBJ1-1	CASSYSGQQNTEAFF	TGTGCCAGCAGTTACTCGGGGCAGCAGAACACTGAAGCTTTCTTT
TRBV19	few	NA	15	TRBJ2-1	CASSLWESSYNEQFF	TGTGCCAGTAGCCTTTGGGAAAGCTCCTACAATGAGCAGTTCTTC
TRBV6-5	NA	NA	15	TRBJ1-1	CASSYSIGARTEAFF	TGTGCCAGCAGTTACTCGATAGGGGCTCGCACTGAAGCTTTCTTT
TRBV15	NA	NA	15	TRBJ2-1	CATSGRDFLYNEQFF	TGTGCCACCAGCGGCCGGGACTTCCTCTACAATGAGCAGTTCTTC
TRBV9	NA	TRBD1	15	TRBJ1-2	CASSKVGTGVQGYTF	TGTGCCAGCAGCAAAGTCGGGACAGGGGTTCAAGGCTACACCTTC
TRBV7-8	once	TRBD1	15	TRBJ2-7	CASSSDRGPAYEQYF	TGTGCCAGCAGCTCCGACAGGGGTCCAGCCTACGAGCAGTACTTC
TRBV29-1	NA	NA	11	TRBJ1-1	CSVEVGTEAFF	TGCAGCGTTGAAGTGGGCACTGAAGCTTTCTTT
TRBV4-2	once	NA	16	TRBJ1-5	CASSQDTRGTNQPQHF	TGTGCCAGCAGCCAAGATACCCGGGGCACCAATCAGCCCCAGCATTTT
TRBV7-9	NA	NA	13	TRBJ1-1	CASSLVGGDEAFF	TGTGCCAGCAGCTTAGTAGGCGGAGATGAAGCTTTCTTT
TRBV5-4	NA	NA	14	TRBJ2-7	CASSLGGPGYEQYF	TGTGCCAGCAGCTTAGGGGGGCCGGGCTACGAGCAGTACTTC
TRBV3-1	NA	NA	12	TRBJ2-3	CASSPSENTQYF	TGTGCCAGCAGCCCTAGTGAAAATACGCAGTATTTT
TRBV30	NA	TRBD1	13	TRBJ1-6	CAWRGTGGSPLHF	TGTGCCTGGAGAGGGACAGGGGGTTCACCCCTCCACTTT
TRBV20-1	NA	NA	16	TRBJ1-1	CSARDPRGRMNTEAFF	TGCAGTGCTAGAGATCCCAGGGGTCGAATGAACACTGAAGCTTTCTTT
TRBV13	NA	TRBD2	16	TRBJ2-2	CASSLGTSGYTGELFF	TGTGCCAGCAGCTTAGGGACTAGCGGATACACCGGGGAGCTGTTTTTT
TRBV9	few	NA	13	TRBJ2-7	CASSPTLGYEQYF	TGTGCCAGCAGCCCAACTTTGGGGTACGAGCAGTACTTC
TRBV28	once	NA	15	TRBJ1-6	CASSPVRGADSPLHF	TGTGCCAGCAGTCCGGTGCGGGGGGCCGATTCACCCCTCCACTTT
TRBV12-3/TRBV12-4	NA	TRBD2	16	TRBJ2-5	CASSLAGGPPQETQYF	TGTGCCAGCAGTTTAGCGGGAGGGCCTCCCCAAGAGACCCAGTACTTC
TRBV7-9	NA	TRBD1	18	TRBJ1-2	CASSLLGDRGTLGYGYTF	TGTGCCAGCAGCTTATTGGGGGACAGGGGGACCCTTGGCTATGGCTACACCTTC
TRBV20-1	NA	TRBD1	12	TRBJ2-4	CSARTGENIQYF	TGCAGTGCAAGGACAGGGGAAAACATTCAGTACTTC
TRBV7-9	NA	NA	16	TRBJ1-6	CASSQSGDGGLAPLHF	TGTGCCAGCAGCCAATCAGGGGACGGGGGTCTGGCACCCCTCCACTTT
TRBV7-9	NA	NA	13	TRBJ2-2	CASSLMTSGELFF	TGTGCCAGCAGCTTGATGACTTCCGGGGAGCTGTTTTTT
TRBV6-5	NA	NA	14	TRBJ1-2	CASSYSGQTGGYTF	TGTGCCAGCAGTTACTCCGGACAGACTGGAGGCTACACCTTC
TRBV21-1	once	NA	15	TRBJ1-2	CASSTSQGGLDGYTF	TGTGCCAGCAGCACTAGCCAGGGCGGACTAGATGGCTACACCTTC
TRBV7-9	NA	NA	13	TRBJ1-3	CASSSSSGNTIYF	TGTGCCAGCAGCTCCTCCTCTGGAAACACCATATATTTT
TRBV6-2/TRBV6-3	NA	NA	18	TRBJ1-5	CASSSYRDWRYSNQPQHF	TGTGCCAGCAGTTCCTACAGGGACTGGCGCTATAGCAATCAGCCCCAGCATTTT
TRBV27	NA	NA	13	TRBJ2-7	CASSWGVGYEQYF	TGTGCCAGCAGTTGGGGGGTAGGCTACGAGCAGTACTTC
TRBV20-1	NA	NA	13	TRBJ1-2	CSANNRDNYGYTF	TGCAGTGCTAACAACAGGGATAACTATGGCTACACCTTC
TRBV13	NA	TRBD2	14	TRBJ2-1	CASSWGGFYNEQFF	TGTGCCAGCAGCTGGGGGGGATTCTACAATGAGCAGTTCTTC
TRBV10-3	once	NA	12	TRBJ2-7	CAISESSYEQYF	TGTGCCATCAGTGAGTCCTCCTACGAGCAGTACTTC
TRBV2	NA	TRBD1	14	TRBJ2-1	CARTTGTGFNEQFF	TGTGCCAGAACTACCGGGACAGGGTTCAATGAGCAGTTCTTC